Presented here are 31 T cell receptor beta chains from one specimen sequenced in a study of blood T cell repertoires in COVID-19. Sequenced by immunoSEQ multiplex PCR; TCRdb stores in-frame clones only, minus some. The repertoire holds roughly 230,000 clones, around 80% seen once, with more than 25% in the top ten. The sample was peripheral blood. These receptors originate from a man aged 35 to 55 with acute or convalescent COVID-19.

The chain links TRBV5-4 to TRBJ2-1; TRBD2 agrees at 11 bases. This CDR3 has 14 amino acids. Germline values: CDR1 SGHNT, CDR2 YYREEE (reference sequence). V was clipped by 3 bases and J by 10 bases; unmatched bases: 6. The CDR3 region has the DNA TGTGCCAGCAGCTCCGGGACTAGCGGTTCGGAGCAGTTCTTC. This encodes CASSSGTSGSEQFF.

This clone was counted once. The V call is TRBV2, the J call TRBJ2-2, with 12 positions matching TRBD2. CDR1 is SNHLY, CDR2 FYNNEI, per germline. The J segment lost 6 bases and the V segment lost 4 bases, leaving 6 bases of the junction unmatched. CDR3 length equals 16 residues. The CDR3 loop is CASSATSGRFAGELFF. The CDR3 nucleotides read TGTGCCAGCAGTGCGACTAGCGGGAGATTTGCCGGGGAGCTGTTTTTT.

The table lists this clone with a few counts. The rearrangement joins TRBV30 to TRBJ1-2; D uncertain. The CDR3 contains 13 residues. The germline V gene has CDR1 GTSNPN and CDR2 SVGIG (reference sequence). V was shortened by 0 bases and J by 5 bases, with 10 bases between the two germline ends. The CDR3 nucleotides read TGTGCCTGGAGTGTAAGCTATCGATATGGCTACACCTTC. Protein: CAWSVSYRYGYTF.

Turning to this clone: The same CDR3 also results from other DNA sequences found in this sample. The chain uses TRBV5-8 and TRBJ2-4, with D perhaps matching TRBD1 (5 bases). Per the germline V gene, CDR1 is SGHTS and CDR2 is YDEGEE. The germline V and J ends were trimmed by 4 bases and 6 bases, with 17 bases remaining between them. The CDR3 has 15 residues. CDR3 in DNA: TGTGCCAGCAGCGTGCATCAGGGTCTCGGAAACATTCAGTACTTC. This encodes CASSVHQGLGNIQYF. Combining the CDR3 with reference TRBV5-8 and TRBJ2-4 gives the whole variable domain EAGVTQSPTHLIKTRGQQATLRCSPISGHTSVYWYQQALGLGLQFLLWYDEGEERNRGNFPPRFSGRQFPNYSSELNVNALELEDSALYLCASSVHQGLGNIQYFGAGTRLSVL.

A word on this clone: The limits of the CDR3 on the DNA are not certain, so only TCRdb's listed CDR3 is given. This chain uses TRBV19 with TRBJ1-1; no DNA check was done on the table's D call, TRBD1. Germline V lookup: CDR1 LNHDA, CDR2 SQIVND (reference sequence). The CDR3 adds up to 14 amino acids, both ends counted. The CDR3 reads CASTSGQGTAEAFF.

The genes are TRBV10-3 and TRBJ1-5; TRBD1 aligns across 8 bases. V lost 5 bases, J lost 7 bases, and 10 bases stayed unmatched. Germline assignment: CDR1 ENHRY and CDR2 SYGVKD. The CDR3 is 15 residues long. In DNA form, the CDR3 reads TGTGCCATCAGTTCTCAGGGGGCGATAGGGCAGCCCCAGCATTTT. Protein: CAISSQGAIGQPQHF.

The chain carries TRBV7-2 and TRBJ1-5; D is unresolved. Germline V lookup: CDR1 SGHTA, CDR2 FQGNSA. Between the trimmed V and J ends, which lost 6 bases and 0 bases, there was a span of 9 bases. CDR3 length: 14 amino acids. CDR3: CASSYGYSNQPQHF. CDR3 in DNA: TGTGCCAGCAGTTACGGTTATAGCAATCAGCCCCAGCATTTT.

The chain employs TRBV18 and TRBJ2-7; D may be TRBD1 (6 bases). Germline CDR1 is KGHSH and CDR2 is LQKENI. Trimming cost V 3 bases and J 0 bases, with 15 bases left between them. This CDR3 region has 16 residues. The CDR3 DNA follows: TGTGCCAGCTCACCCCCACCCTGGACAGACTCCTACGAGCAGTACTTC. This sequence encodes CASSPPPWTDSYEQYF.

The DNA for the CDR3 is TGTGCCAGCAGCCCCCGTCTAGCGGGCATCACAGATACGCAGTATTTT. Translation: CASSPRLAGITDTQYF. V usage is TRBV4-2 and J usage is TRBJ2-3; 8 bases match TRBD2. Germline CDR1 LGHNA, CDR2 YNFKEQ. After removal of 4 bases from V and 2 bases from J, the junction contained 8 bases not matched to a gene. The CDR3 runs to 16 residues.

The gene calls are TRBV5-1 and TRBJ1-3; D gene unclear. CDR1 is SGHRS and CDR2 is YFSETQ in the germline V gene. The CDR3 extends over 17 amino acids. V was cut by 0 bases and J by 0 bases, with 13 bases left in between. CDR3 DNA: TGCGCCAGCAGCTTGGAGCGGGCGGCGGCCTCTGGAAACACCATATATTTT. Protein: CASSLERAAASGNTIYF.

The CDR3 DNA reads as TGTGCCAGCAGCTTAGATTATTCGTTACAAGAGACCCAGTACTTC. Translation: CASSLDYSLQETQYF. The J gene is TRBJ2-5, the V gene TRBV11-2; D is undetermined. Germline V lookup: CDR1 SGHAT, CDR2 FQNNGV. Deletions cut 0 bases from V and 2 bases from J, with 10 bases between. CDR3 length equals 15 residues. Full variable domain (remainder filled in from reference TRBV11-2 and TRBJ2-5): EAGVAQSPRYKIIEKRQSVAFWCNPISGHATLYWYQQILGQGPKLLIQFQNNGVVDDSQLPKDRFSAERLKGVDSTLKIQPAKLEDSAVYLCASSLDYSLQETQYFGPGTRLLVL.

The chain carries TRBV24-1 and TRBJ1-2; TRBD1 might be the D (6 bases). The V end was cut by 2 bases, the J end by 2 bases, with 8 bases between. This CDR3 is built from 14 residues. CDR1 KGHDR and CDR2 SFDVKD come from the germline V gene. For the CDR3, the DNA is TGTGCCACCAGTGATTCCGGGACAAACTATGGCTACACCTTC. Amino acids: CATSDSGTNYGYTF.

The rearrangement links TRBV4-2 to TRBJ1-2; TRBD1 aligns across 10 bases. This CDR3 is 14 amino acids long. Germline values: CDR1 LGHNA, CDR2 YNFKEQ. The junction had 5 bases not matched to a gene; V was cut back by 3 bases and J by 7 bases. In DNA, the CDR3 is TGTGCCAGCAGCCACCCGACAGGGGGCGGTGGCTACACCTTC. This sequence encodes CASSHPTGGGGYTF.

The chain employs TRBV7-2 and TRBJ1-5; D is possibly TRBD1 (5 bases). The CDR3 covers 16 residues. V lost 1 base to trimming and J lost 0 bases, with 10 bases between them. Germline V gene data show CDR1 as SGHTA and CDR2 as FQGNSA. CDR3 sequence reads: CASSLEAGLSNQPQHF. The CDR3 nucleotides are TGTGCCAGCAGCTTAGAGGCGGGGCTTAGCAATCAGCCCCAGCATTTT.

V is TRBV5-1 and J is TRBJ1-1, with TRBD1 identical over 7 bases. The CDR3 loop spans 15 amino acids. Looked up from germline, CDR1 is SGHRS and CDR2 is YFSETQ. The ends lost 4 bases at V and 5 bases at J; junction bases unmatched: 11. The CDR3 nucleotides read TGCGCCAGCAGCCATGACCCGACAGGGAGTACTGAAGCTTTCTTT. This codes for CASSHDPTGSTEAFF. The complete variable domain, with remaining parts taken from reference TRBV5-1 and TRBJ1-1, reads KAGVTQTPRYLIKTRGQQVTLSCSPISGHRSVSWYQQTPGQGLQFLFEYFSETQRNKGNFPGRFSGRQFSNSRSEMNVSTLELGDSALYLCASSHDPTGSTEAFFGQGTRLTVV.

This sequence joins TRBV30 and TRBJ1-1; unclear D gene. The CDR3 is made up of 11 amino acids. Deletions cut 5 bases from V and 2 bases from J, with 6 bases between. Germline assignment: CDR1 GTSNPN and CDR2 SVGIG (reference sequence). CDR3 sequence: CAWGSNTEAFF. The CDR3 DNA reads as TGTGCCTGGGGGTCAAACACTGAAGCTTTCTTT.

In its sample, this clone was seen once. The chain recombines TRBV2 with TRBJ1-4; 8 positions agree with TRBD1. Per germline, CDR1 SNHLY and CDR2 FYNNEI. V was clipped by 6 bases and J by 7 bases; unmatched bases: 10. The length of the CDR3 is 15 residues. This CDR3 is CASRLNRGSSEKLFF. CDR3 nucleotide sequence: TGTGCCAGCAGGCTCAACAGGGGGTCAAGTGAAAAACTGTTTTTT.

CDR3 amino acids: CASSIGTGGHEKLFF. The CDR3 DNA follows: TGCGCCAGCAGCATTGGGACAGGGGGTCATGAAAAACTGTTTTTT. This chain joins TRBV5-1 and TRBJ1-4, with 11 bases fitting TRBD1. The ends lost 4 bases at V and 6 bases at J; junction bases unmatched: 5. This CDR3 has 15 amino acids. Germline lookup yields CDR1 SGHRS and CDR2 YFSETQ.

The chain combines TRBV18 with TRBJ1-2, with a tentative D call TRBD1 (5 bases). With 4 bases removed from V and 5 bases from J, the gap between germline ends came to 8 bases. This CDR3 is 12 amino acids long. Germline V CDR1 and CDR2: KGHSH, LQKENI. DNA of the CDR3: TGTGCCAGCTCACTGGACACGTATGGCTACACCTTC. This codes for CASSLDTYGYTF.

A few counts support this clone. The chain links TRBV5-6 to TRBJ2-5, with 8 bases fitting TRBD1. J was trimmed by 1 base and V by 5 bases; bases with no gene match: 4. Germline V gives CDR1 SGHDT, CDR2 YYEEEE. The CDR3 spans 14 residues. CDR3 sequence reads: CASSYGQGQETQYF. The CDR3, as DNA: TGTGCCAGCAGTTATGGACAGGGCCAAGAGACCCAGTACTTC.

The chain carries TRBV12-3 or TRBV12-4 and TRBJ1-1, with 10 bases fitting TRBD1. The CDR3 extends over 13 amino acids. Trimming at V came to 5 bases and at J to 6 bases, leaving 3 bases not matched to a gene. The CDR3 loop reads CASSGTGVSEAFF. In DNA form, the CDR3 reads TGTGCCAGCAGTGGGACAGGGGTATCTGAAGCTTTCTTT.

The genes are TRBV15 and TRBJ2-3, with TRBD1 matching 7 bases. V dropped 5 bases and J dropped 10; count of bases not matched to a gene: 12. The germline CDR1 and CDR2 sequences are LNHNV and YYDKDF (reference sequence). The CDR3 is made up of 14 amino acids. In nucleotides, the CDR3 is TGTGCCACCAGCCCCCGTTCCACAGGGGAAGCGCAGTATTTT. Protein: CATSPRSTGEAQYF.

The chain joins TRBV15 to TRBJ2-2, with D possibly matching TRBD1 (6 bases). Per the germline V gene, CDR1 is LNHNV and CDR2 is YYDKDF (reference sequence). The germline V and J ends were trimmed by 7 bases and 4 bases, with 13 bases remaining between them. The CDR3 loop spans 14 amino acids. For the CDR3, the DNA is TGTGCCACCAAGGACAGCAAATTCACCGGGGAGCTGTTTTTT. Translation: CATKDSKFTGELFF.

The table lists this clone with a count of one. CDR3 protein: CASSPGGAGETQYF. The DNA of the CDR3 is TGCGCCAGCAGCCCCGGGGGGGCTGGGGAGACCCAGTACTTC. The J gene is TRBJ2-5, the V gene TRBV5-1, with 8 nucleotides matching TRBD2. The CDR3 is 14 residues long. Germline CDR1 and CDR2: SGHRS and YFSETQ. With V trimmed by 4 bases and J by 5 bases, 7 bases remained unmatched.

CDR3 DNA: TGCGCCAGCAGTGAGGGAGTTGGCTATGGCTACACCTTC. It yields the protein CASSEGVGYGYTF. The rearrangement links TRBV10-2 to TRBJ1-2; no clear D. The CDR3 extends over 13 amino acids. CDR1 is WSHSY and CDR2 is SAAADI in the germline V gene. Trimming left V 2 bases short and J 4 bases short, with 8 bases between.

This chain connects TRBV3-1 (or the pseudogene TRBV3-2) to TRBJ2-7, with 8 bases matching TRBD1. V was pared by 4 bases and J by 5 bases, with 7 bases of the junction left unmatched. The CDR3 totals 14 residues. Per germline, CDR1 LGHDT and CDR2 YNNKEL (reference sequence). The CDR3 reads CASSPRVDRDEQYF. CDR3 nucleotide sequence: TGTGCCAGCAGCCCCAGGGTGGACAGGGACGAGCAGTACTTC.

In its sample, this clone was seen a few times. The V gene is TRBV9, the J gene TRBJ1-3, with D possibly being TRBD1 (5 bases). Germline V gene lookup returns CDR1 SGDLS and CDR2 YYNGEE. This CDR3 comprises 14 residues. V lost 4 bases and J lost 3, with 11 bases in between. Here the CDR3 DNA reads TGTGCCAGCAGCTTGCGGGACGGTGGAAACACCATATATTTT. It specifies CASSLRDGGNTIYF.

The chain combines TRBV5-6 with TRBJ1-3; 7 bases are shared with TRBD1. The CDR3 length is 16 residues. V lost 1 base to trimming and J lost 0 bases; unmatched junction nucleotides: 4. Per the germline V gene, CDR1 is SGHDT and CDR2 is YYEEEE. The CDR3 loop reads CASSLKTGYSGNTIYF. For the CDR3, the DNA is TGTGCCAGCAGCTTGAAGACAGGGTACTCTGGAAACACCATATATTTT.

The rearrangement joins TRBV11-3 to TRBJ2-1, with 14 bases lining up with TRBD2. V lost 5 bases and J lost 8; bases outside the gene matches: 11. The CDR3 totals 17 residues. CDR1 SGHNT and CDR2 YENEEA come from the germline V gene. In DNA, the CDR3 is TGTGCCAGCAGCCCCGGACTAGCGGGAGGAGTCAGGGATGAGCAGTTCTTC. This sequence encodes CASSPGLAGGVRDEQFF.

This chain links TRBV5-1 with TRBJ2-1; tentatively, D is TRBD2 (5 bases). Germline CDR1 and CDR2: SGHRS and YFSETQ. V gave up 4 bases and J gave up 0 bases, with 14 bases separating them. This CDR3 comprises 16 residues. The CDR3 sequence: CASSGLSGSSYNEQFF. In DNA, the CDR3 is TGCGCCAGCAGCGGCCTAAGCGGCAGCTCCTACAATGAGCAGTTCTTC.

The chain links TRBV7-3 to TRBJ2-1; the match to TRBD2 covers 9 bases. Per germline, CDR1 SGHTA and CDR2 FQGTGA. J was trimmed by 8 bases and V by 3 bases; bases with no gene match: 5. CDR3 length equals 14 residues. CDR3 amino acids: CASSFRAGGHEQFF. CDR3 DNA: TGTGCCAGCAGCTTCCGGGCGGGAGGGCATGAGCAGTTCTTC.